One sample yielded the 4 T cell receptor beta chains listed below, sequenced in a study of cytomegalovirus exposure and HLA in healthy donors. The PCR ran on 60 Vbeta and 13 Jbeta primers. Sequencing used immunoSEQ multiplex PCR; TCRdb keeps in-frame clones, though not all of them. The sample lists around 200,000 clones; over 65% were seen once. Sequencing was performed on PBMCs. The receptors here all came from a woman in her sixties in good health and CMV-seropositive.

The rearrangement links TRBV5-4 to TRBJ1-3; 8 positions match TRBD1. Per the germline V gene, CDR1 is SGHNT and CDR2 is YYREEE (reference sequence). The CDR3 consists of 16 residues. The junction had 11 bases not matched to a gene; V was cut back by 5 bases and J by 4 bases. CDR3 residues: CASSDRGTLGGNTIYF. The CDR3 bases are TGTGCCAGCAGTGACAGGGGCACCCTTGGGGGAAACACCATATATTTT.

The J gene is TRBJ2-1, the V gene TRBV18, with 7 bases lining up with TRBD2. CDR1 and CDR2 (germline): KGHSH, LQKENI. The CDR3 is made up of 17 amino acids. After removal of 2 bases from V and 2 bases from J, the junction contained 9 bases not matched to a gene. CDR3 nucleotides: TGTGCCAGCTCACCAAGAGTGGTTGCGGGAGCCTACAATGAGCAGTTCTTC. Its protein product is CASSPRVVAGAYNEQFF.

This chain joins TRBV5-1 and TRBJ1-1, with 7 bases that match TRBD1. CDR3 length equals 15 residues. The V segment lost 3 bases and the J segment 1 base; nucleotides outside the gene matches: 6. Germline CDR1 and CDR2: SGHRS and YFSETQ. The CDR3 region is CASSSNTGENTEAFF. In DNA, the CDR3 is TGCGCCAGCAGCTCAAATACAGGGGAGAACACTGAAGCTTTCTTT.

The CDR3, as DNA: TGTGCCAGTAGTACTGGACTTTTCCCTCCCAGCACAGATACGCAGTATTTT. This codes for CASSTGLFPPSTDTQYF. This chain connects TRBV19 to TRBJ2-3; TRBD2 is a possible D gene (5 bases). Germline CDR1 LNHDA, CDR2 SQIVND (reference sequence). The germline V and J ends were trimmed by 4 bases and 0 bases, with 17 bases remaining between them. There are 17 residues in the CDR3.